Below are 22 T cell receptor beta chains sequenced from a single sample in a study of blood T cells in healthy people across ages. A sample-barcoded 5' primer and a J-beta primer mix were used in a second PCR of roughly 7 to 11 cycles. TCRdb passed the 5' RACE reads through MiXCR, listing each CDR3 protein once. The sample carries some 1.7 million distinct CDR3 sequences, 25% to 30% recorded once. The specimen sequenced was blood. The receptor source for this set is a young woman in good health.

This clonotype was detected only a few times. CDR3 amino acids: CASRGTGLYNEQYF. Written as DNA, the CDR3 is TGTGCCAGCAGGGGGACAGGGCTGTACAATGAGCAGTACTTC. The chain employs TRBV12-3 or TRBV12-4 and TRBJ2-1; 9 nucleotides line up with TRBD1. The tail of the sequence fits TRBJ2-7 better, so the J call may be wrong. The CDR3 is 14 amino acids.

This clonotype was recorded at least ten times. Compared with germline, one end of the junction differs, possibly owing to a read error. The chain couples TRBV5-1 to TRBJ2-7; D might be TRBD1 or TRBD2, each matching 5 bases. Germline V gene data show CDR1 as SGHRS and CDR2 as YFSETQ. This CDR3 has 15 amino acids. CDR3 coding DNA: TGTGCCAGCAGCTTAGAGGGGCCTAGCAGCTACGAGCAGTACTTC. Amino acids: CASSLEGPSSYEQYF.

Turning to this clonotype: This may come from a read error, since a much larger clone is one base off. In DNA form, the CDR3 reads TGTGCCAGCAGCCGACAGCAAGAGACCCAGTTCTTC. Translating it yields CASSRQQETQFF. This rearrangement joins TRBV3-1 to TRBJ2-5, with TRBD1 as a possible D gene (5 bases). TRBJ2-1 explains the end of the DNA better; the J call may be wrong. Germline values: CDR1 LGHDT, CDR2 YNNKEL (reference sequence). The CDR3 length is 12 residues.

The chain uses TRBV14 and TRBJ2-7, with D uncertain. The V gene's germline CDR1 is SGHDN and CDR2 FVKESK. The CDR3 totals 14 residues. V gave up 1 base and J gave up 2 bases, with 9 bases separating them. CDR3 DNA sequence: TGTGCCAGCAGCCAAGCCGCCGTGACCTACGAGCAGTACTTC. Translating gives CASSQAAVTYEQYF.

In its sample, this clonotype was seen many times. The chain employs TRBV10-1 and TRBJ2-5; D is ambiguous. V was cut by 4 bases and J by 4 bases, with 10 bases left in between. In germline, CDR1 is WNHNN, CDR2 SYGVQD (reference sequence). The CDR3 runs to 13 residues. CDR3 nucleotides: TGCGCCAGCAGTGCGAGAGTTGGAGAGACCCAGTACTTC. Its protein product is CASSARVGETQYF.

The rearrangement links TRBV12-3 or TRBV12-4 to TRBJ1-1, with 7 positions matching TRBD1. The CDR3 extends over 14 amino acids. Trimming removed 7 bases from V and 3 bases from J; junction bases left unmatched: 8. This chain's CDR3 is CASTQDRYDTEAFF. CDR3 coding DNA: TGTGCCAGCACCCAGGACAGGTATGACACTGAAGCTTTCTTT.

This chain connects TRBV6-2 or TRBV6-3 to TRBJ1-5; D ambiguous. This CDR3 is 15 amino acids long. The V gene's germline CDR1 is MNHEY and CDR2 SVGEGT. V lost 8 bases and J lost 7, with 21 bases in between. DNA for the CDR3: TGTGCCAGCGGCCCGAGGGCAGGAGGTCGCCAGCCCCAGCATTTT. This encodes CASGPRAGGRQPQHF.

This clonotype has just a few counts. The gene calls are TRBV14 and TRBJ2-1, with 7 bases aligning to TRBD2. Trimming removed 2 bases from V and 6 bases from J; junction bases left unmatched: 10. Looked up from germline, CDR1 is SGHDN and CDR2 is FVKESK. The CDR3 has 16 amino acids. CDR3 protein: CASSQFLPGTTNEQFF. The CDR3 DNA is TGTGCCAGCAGCCAATTCCTACCTGGGACTACCAATGAGCAGTTCTTC.

This clonotype turned up a few times. The V call is TRBV4-2, the J call TRBJ1-4, with TRBD1 matching 10 bases. This CDR3 is 14 amino acids long. Germline CDR1 and CDR2: LGHNA and YNFKEQ. V was clipped by 6 bases and J by 7 bases; unmatched bases: 5. The CDR3 bases are TGTGCCAGCAGGAGCCGGGACAGGGGTGAAAAACTGTTTTTT. Protein: CASRSRDRGEKLFF.

This clonotype was recorded a few times. V is TRBV5-1 and J is TRBJ1-1; no firm D call. The CDR3 sequence is 16 residues long. V gave up 0 bases and J gave up 0 bases, with 12 bases separating them. Germline values: CDR1 SGHRS, CDR2 YFSETQ. CDR3 in DNA: TGCGCCAGCAGCTTGGGTCTGGGAGGACTGAACACTGAAGCTTTCTTT. Translating gives CASSLGLGGLNTEAFF.

Notes on this clonotype: A read error may produce the germline difference seen at one junction end. The V gene is TRBV2, the J gene TRBJ2-1; D gene unclear. Per the germline V gene, CDR1 is SNHLY and CDR2 is FYNNEI. The CDR3 consists of 12 residues. The CDR3 protein is CTSSVGLNEQFF. DNA for the CDR3: TGTACCAGCAGTGTAGGTCTCAATGAGCAGTTCTTC.

This clonotype was recorded a few times. CDR3: CASSKGGRAPEETQYF. The CDR3 DNA sequence: TGTGCCAGCAGCAAAGGGGGAAGGGCGCCGGAGGAGACCCAGTACTTC. The chain is built from TRBV21-1 and TRBJ2-5; the D call in the table, TRBD1, was not verified against the DNA. TRBV21-1 is described as a pseudogene. The CDR3 spans 16 residues.

The chain employs TRBV5-1 and TRBJ1-2, with D tentatively TRBD1 (6 bases). The V end lost 1 base, the J end lost 5 bases, and 18 bases lay between the germline ends. The V gene's germline CDR1 is SGHRS and CDR2 YFSETQ. The CDR3 is 16 amino acids. CDR3 DNA sequence: TGCGCCAGCAGCTTGAATGGGGGCAAGTGGGGGTATGGCTACACCTTC. It specifies CASSLNGGKWGYGYTF.

V gene TRBV5-6 combines with J gene TRBJ2-3; the match to TRBD2 covers 10 bases. After removal of 1 base from V and 0 bases from J, the junction contained 5 bases not matched to a gene. The V gene's germline CDR1 is SGHDT and CDR2 YYEEEE. The length of the CDR3 is 17 residues. The CDR3 sequence: CASSLITSGVSTDTQYF. CDR3 DNA: TGTGCCAGCAGCTTGATCACTAGCGGGGTTAGCACAGATACGCAGTATTTT.

V gene TRBV7-2 combines with J gene TRBJ2-5; D perhaps matches TRBD2 (6 bases). Germline V lookup: CDR1 SGHTA, CDR2 FQGNSA. This CDR3 region has 14 residues. Between the trimmed V and J ends, which lost 4 bases and 3 bases, there was a span of 12 bases. Written as DNA, the CDR3 is TGTGCCAGCAGCTCCTTCGGGGGAGAAGAGACCCAGTACTTC. It codes for CASSSFGGEETQYF. Filled out from reference TRBV7-2 and TRBJ2-5, the complete variable domain reads GAGVSQSPSNKVTEKGKDVELRCDPISGHTALYWYRQSLGQGLEFLIYFQGNSAPDKSGLPSDRFSAERTGGSVSTLTIQRTQQEDSAVYLCASSSFGGEETQYFGPGTRLLVL.

V and J are TRBV10-3 and TRBJ2-3, with D perhaps given as TRBD1 or TRBD2 (5 bases each). Per the germline V gene, CDR1 is ENHRY and CDR2 is SYGVKD. V was clipped by 6 bases and J by 6 bases, with 13 bases between them. The CDR3 covers 13 residues. The CDR3 sequence is CAIRGIGDDTQYF. The DNA of the CDR3 is TGTGCCATCAGGGGGATTGGGGACGATACGCAGTATTTT.

V gene TRBV6-5 combines with J gene TRBJ1-2, with D tentatively TRBD1 (5 bases). This CDR3 is built from 14 residues. From germline, CDR1 is MNHEY and CDR2 SVGAGI. Trimming took off 7 bases at V and 3 bases at J, with 15 bases between the two ends. The CDR3 nucleotides read TGTGCCAGCACCAGAGGTGGGGGAGACTATGGCTACACCTTC. The encoded protein is CASTRGGGDYGYTF.

The sample holds many counts of this clonotype. The chain couples TRBV28 to TRBJ2-7; D call uncertain. V was pared by 8 bases and J by 6 bases, with 14 bases between. The CDR3 extends over 12 amino acids. CDR1 and CDR2 from the germline V gene are MDHEN and SYDVKM. CDR3 in amino acids: CASFGRVGEQYF. The DNA of the CDR3 is TGTGCCAGCTTCGGACGGGTTGGCGAGCAGTACTTC.

Turning to this clonotype: A much larger clone sits a single nucleotide away, making a read error possible. The chain joins TRBV29-1 to TRBJ2-4; D is uncertain. Germline-derived CDR1 and CDR2 are SQVTM and ANQGSEA. This CDR3 has 15 residues. The V end lost 3 bases, the J end lost 13 bases, and 25 bases lay between the germline ends. Here the CDR3 reads CSVEGSGSHYNEQYF. CDR3 nucleotide sequence: TGCAGCGTTGAGGGCTCCGGGTCCCACTACAATGAGCAGTACTTC.

A few counts support this clonotype. This rearrangement joins TRBV20-1 to TRBJ1-2; TRBD1 agrees at 7 bases. The CDR3 has 13 residues. Germline lookup yields CDR1 DFQATT and CDR2 SNEGSKA (reference sequence). J lost 4 bases, V lost 4 bases, and 6 bases had no gene match. In DNA form, the CDR3 reads TGCAGTGCTATGGACCGGGACAGCTATGGCTACACCTTC. Its translation: CSAMDRDSYGYTF.

This clonotype has a handful of counts. This CDR3 is CASSQDEGQGSTEAFF. The CDR3, as DNA: TGTGCCAGCAGCCAAGATGAGGGGCAGGGAAGCACTGAAGCTTTCTTT. V usage is TRBV3-1 and J usage is TRBJ1-1; D might be TRBD1 (5 bases). Germline lookup yields CDR1 LGHDT and CDR2 YNNKEL (reference sequence). Trimming took off 0 bases at V and 4 bases at J, with 15 bases between the two ends. This CDR3 is built from 16 residues.

This sequence joins TRBV6-5 and TRBJ1-5, with D possibly TRBD1 on 5 matching bases. Germline V gene lookup returns CDR1 MNHEY and CDR2 SVGAGI. The CDR3 loop spans 14 amino acids. The germline V and J ends were trimmed by 2 bases and 10 bases, with 15 bases remaining between them. CDR3 coding DNA: TGTGCCAGCAGTTACGGGCAGGGCGGGAGCCCCCAGCATTTT. This encodes CASSYGQGGSPQHF.